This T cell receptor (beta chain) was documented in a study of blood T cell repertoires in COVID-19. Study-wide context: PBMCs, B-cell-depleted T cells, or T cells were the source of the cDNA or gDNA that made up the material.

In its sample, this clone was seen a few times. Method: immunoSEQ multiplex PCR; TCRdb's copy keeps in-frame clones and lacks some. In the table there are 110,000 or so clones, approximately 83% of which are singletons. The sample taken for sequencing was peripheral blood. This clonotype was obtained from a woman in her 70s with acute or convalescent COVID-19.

The CDR3 nucleotides are TGTGCCAGTAGTCCCCCGCGGGGGGTTAATTCACCCCTCCACTTT. Its protein product is CASSPPRGVNSPLHF. The gene calls are TRBV19 and TRBJ1-6, with D possibly being TRBD1 (5 bases). The CDR3 runs to 15 residues. The V gene lost 5 bases and the J gene lost 6 bases, with 14 bases spanning the gap. Germline V lookup: CDR1 LNHDA, CDR2 SQIVND (reference sequence).